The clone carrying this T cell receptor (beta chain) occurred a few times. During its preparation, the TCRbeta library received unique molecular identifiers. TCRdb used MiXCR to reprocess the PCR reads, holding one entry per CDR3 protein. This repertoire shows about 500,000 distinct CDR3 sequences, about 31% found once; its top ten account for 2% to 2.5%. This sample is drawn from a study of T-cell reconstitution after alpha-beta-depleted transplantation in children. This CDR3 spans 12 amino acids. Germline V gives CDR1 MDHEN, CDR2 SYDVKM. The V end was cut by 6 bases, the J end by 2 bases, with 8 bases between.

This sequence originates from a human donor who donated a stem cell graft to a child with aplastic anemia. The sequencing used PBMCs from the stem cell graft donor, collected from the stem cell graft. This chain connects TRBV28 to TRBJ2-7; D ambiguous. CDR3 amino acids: CASSLSTYEQYF. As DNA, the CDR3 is TGTGCCAGCAGCCTAAGCACCTACGAGCAGTACTTC.